The source of this TCR beta chain is a study of blood T cell repertoires in COVID-19. Background on the study: Researchers got acute and convalescent COVID-19 samples from the United States, Italy and Spain. PBMCs, B-cell-depleted T cells, or T cells provided the cDNA or gDNA that made up the material.

Source study methods: Estimates of nucleated cell counts were drawn from the amplification of reference gene primers. Assay: immunoSEQ multiplex PCR; the TCRdb copy retains only in-frame clones and omits some. V and J calls and clone size are copied from that table; D and trimming were computed from the DNA. The sample lists 70,000 to 100,000 clones, 75% to 90% occurring once. CDR3 length: 13 residues. Unmatched junction bases numbered 9, after V lost 11 bases and J lost 9 bases. The germline CDR1 and CDR2 sequences are MGHRA and YSYEKL. The chain carries TRBV4-1 and TRBJ1-4; 10 positions match TRBD1. This clonotype was obtained from a human donor in a cohort sampled during active COVID-19. The sequencing input was peripheral blood. CDR3 coding DNA: TGCGCCCTCAGGGGGACAGGGGCCCAAAAACTGTTTTTT. Translation: CALRGTGAQKLFF.